This entry is about one T cell receptor beta chain. This sample also contains other DNA sequences that code for the same CDR3. The entry originates in a study of control samples from healthy donors and cancer patients. This CDR3 comprises 13 residues. The ends were cut back, 0 bases at V and 1 base at J, with 6 bases in the middle. The V gene's germline CDR1 is GTSNPN and CDR2 SVGIG (reference sequence). Repertoires were generated with immunoSEQ multiplex PCR, while TCRdb's copy carries only in-frame clones and drops some. The sample shows approximately 100,000 clones, roughly 84% of them seen only once.

Sequencing was done on a sample of PBMCs. The sequence derives from a man aged 70 or older with lung cancer. The genes are TRBV30 and TRBJ1-2; D remains ambiguous. The CDR3 DNA reads TGTGCCTGGAGTGTACGCGGTAACTATGGCTACACCTTC. It encodes CAWSVRGNYGYTF. The whole variable domain, filled in from reference TRBV30 and TRBJ1-2, reads SQTIHQWPATLVQPVGSPLSLECTVEGTSNPNLYWYRQAAGRGLQLLFYSVGIGQISSEVPQNLSASRPQDRQFILSSKKLLLSDSGFYLCAWSVRGNYGYTFGSGTRLTVV.